The present entry profiles one T cell receptor beta chain with its context. Between the trimmed V and J ends, which lost 4 bases and 2 bases, there was a span of 6 bases. The CDR3 covers 12 residues. Looked up from germline, CDR1 is SQVTM and CDR2 is ANQGSEA. This record comes from a study of blood T cell repertoires in COVID-19. Sequencing was performed with immunoSEQ multiplex PCR; in TCRdb, only in-frame clones are kept and a portion is missing. The table records fewer than 110,000 clones, about 87% of them present only once. Sequencing input: peripheral blood. The V and J genes are TRBV29-1 and TRBJ1-5; a possible D gene is TRBD1 (5 bases). The source is a woman aged 30 to 39 with acute or convalescent COVID-19. CDR3 protein: CSVGGGNQPQHF. For the CDR3, the DNA is TGCAGCGTTGGGGGGGGCAATCAGCCCCAGCATTTT.